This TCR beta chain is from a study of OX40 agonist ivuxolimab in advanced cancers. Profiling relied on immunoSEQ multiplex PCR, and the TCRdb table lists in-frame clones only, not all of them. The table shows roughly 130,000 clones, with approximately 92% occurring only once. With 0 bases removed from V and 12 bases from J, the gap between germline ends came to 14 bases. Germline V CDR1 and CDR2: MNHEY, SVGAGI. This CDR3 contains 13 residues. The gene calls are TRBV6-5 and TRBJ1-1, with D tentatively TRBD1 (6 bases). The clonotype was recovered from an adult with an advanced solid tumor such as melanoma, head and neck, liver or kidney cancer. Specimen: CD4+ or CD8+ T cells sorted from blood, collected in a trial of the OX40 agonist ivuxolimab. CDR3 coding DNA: TGTGCCAGCAGTTACTCTACACAGGGTGCAACTTTCTTT. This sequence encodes CASSYSTQGATFF.